A single sample gave rise to the 17 T cell receptor beta chains below, sequenced in a study of cytomegalovirus exposure and HLA in healthy donors. Measured with immunoSEQ multiplex PCR; TCRdb has only the in-frame clones, and not every one. Here the sample spans more than 300,000 clones, roughly 89% being singletons. The sample consisted of PBMCs. The source of these receptors is a woman between 18 and 29 years old in good health and CMV-seronegative.

The chain employs TRBV5-4 and TRBJ1-5; weak D call: TRBD1 (6 bases). Germline CDR1 and CDR2: SGHNT and YYREEE (reference sequence). Between the trimmed V and J ends, which lost 0 bases and 7 bases, there was a span of 14 bases. This CDR3 contains 15 residues. The CDR3 sequence is CASSLDGGGLQPQHF. The CDR3 DNA reads TGTGCCAGCAGCTTGGATGGCGGGGGGCTCCAGCCCCAGCATTTT. The entire variable domain, with the rest obtained from reference TRBV5-4 and TRBJ1-5, is as follows: ETGVTQSPTHLIKTRGQQVTLRCSSQSGHNTVSWYQQALGQGPQFIFQYYREEENGRGNFPPRFSGLQFPNYSSELNVNALELDDSALYLCASSLDGGGLQPQHFGDGTRLSIL.

The genes are TRBV20-1 and TRBJ1-4; D not certain. From germline, CDR1 is DFQATT and CDR2 SNEGSKA (reference sequence). The CDR3 extends over 11 amino acids. V was cut by 0 bases and J by 8 bases, with 4 bases left in between. The CDR3 region has the DNA TGCAGTGCTAGAGATATGGAAAAACTGTTTTTT. Its translation: CSARDMEKLFF.

The rearrangement links TRBV28 to TRBJ2-4; D unclear. Germline assignment: CDR1 MDHEN and CDR2 SYDVKM. The CDR3 has 12 residues. V lost 10 bases to trimming and J lost 3 bases, with 10 bases between them. Here the CDR3 reads CATALGKNIQYF. In DNA form, the CDR3 reads TGTGCCACAGCCCTAGGCAAAAACATTCAGTACTTC.

The chain links TRBV30 to TRBJ2-7, with 7 nucleotides matching TRBD1. The V and J ends lost 2 bases and 3 bases, in that order; junction bases with no gene match: 7. The CDR3 loop spans 14 amino acids. Looked up from germline, CDR1 is GTSNPN and CDR2 is SVGIG (reference sequence). The CDR3 DNA follows: TGTGCCTGGAGTCATAACCGGGACAGCTACGAGCAGTACTTC. Protein product: CAWSHNRDSYEQYF. The full variable domain, with the rest looked up from reference TRBV30 and TRBJ2-7, is SQTIHQWPATLVQPVGSPLSLECTVEGTSNPNLYWYRQAAGRGLQLLFYSVGIGQISSEVPQNLSASRPQDRQFILSSKKLLLSDSGFYLCAWSHNRDSYEQYFGPGTRLTVT.

V gene TRBV7-2 combines with J gene TRBJ2-1; 7 positions agree with TRBD1. V was clipped by 0 bases and J by 5 bases; unmatched bases: 1. From germline, CDR1 is SGHTA and CDR2 FQGNSA. This CDR3 is built from 14 residues. DNA of the CDR3: TGTGCCAGCAGCTTAGCCGACAGGGACAATGAGCAGTTCTTC. This translates into CASSLADRDNEQFF.

The V call is TRBV2, the J call TRBJ1-1; D uncertain. The CDR3 is made up of 15 amino acids. V was pared by 7 bases and J by 5 bases, with 20 bases between. Per germline, CDR1 SNHLY and CDR2 FYNNEI. CDR3 bases: TGTGCCAGCACTCCCTCGGAGGAGGGAAGAACTGAAGCTTTCTTT. Amino acid sequence: CASTPSEEGRTEAFF.

Details on this clone: Other DNA sequences of this sample code for an identical CDR3. CDR3 sequence (DNA): TGCGCCAGCAGCCTAACGGGCAATGAGCAGTTCTTC. Protein sequence: CASSLTGNEQFF. The genes are TRBV5-1 and TRBJ2-1; D unresolved. Trimming left V 4 bases short and J 6 bases short, with 8 bases between. The CDR3 totals 12 residues. Germline V lookup: CDR1 SGHRS, CDR2 YFSETQ.

V usage is TRBV4-3 and J usage is TRBJ2-1; 8 bases agree with TRBD2. V lost 0 bases, J lost 5 bases, and 6 bases stayed unmatched. The CDR3 is 16 amino acids. The germline CDR1 and CDR2 sequences are LGHNA and YSLEER. CDR3 coding DNA: TGCGCCAGCAGCCAAGAGGAGCGGGAGCCCCACAATGAGCAGTTCTTC. Translating it yields CASSQEEREPHNEQFF.

The chain has TRBV5-1 and TRBJ2-6; TRBD1 aligns across 7 bases. The CDR3 has 16 amino acids. Germline loops: CDR1 SGHRS, CDR2 YFSETQ. Trimming cost V 4 bases and J 5 bases; bases outside gene matches: 9. CDR3 nucleotides: TGCGCCAGCAGCCCACAGACAGGGCCCTGGGCCAACGTCCTGACTTTC. Its protein is CASSPQTGPWANVLTF.

The chain couples TRBV9 to TRBJ1-3, with 7 nucleotides matching TRBD1. CDR3 length: 16 residues. Trimming at V came to 3 bases and at J to 0 bases, leaving 6 bases not matched to a gene. The germline CDR1 and CDR2 sequences are SGDLS and YYNGEE. CDR3 bases: TGTGCCAGCAGCGAAACAGGGGCCTTCTCTGGAAACACCATATATTTT. It is translated as CASSETGAFSGNTIYF.

This rearrangement joins TRBV4-3 to TRBJ2-5; the match to TRBD2 covers 9 bases. Looked up from germline, CDR1 is LGHNA and CDR2 is YSLEER. CDR3 length equals 15 residues. V lost 3 bases and J lost 5; bases outside the gene matches: 7. Written as DNA, the CDR3 is TGCGCCAGCAGCCAGACTAGCGGCTCCATTGAGACCCAGTACTTC. Amino acids: CASSQTSGSIETQYF.

The CDR3 here is CASSVEGDTEAFF. The CDR3 DNA reads TGTGCCAGCAGCGTAGAGGGGGACACTGAAGCTTTCTTT. The chain couples TRBV9 to TRBJ1-1; D is perhaps TRBD1 (6 bases). CDR1 SGDLS and CDR2 YYNGEE come from the germline V gene. V lost 0 bases to trimming and J lost 3 bases, with 6 bases between them. The CDR3 has 13 amino acids.

Only a few counts were recorded for this clone. This rearrangement joins TRBV5-5 to TRBJ1-2; TRBD1 agrees at 9 bases. The CDR3 covers 13 residues. Germline CDR1 SGHKS, CDR2 YYEKEE (reference sequence). The V gene end was trimmed by 5 bases and the J gene end by 6 bases; junction bases not matched to a gene: 5. The DNA of the CDR3 is TGTGCCAGCAGTCACAGGGGGCTGGATGGCTACACCTTC. This translates into CASSHRGLDGYTF.

The rearrangement joins TRBV4-1 to TRBJ2-7; 9 bases agree with TRBD1. The germline V gene has CDR1 MGHRA and CDR2 YSYEKL. The CDR3 contains 17 residues. With V trimmed by 5 bases and J by 1 base, 12 bases remained unmatched. The CDR3 here is CASSYDSETGGSYEQYF. The CDR3 bases are TGCGCCAGCAGCTACGACAGTGAGACAGGGGGTTCCTACGAGCAGTACTTC.

Note on this clone: The sample holds other DNA sequences that translate to the same CDR3. The chain uses TRBV18 and TRBJ1-2; D unclear. The CDR3 runs to 13 residues. V was trimmed by 2 bases and J by 3 bases, leaving 7 bases between them. Germline CDR1 KGHSH, CDR2 LQKENI. CDR3 DNA: TGTGCCAGCTCACCAGGGCAGGACTATGGCTACACCTTC. Translated: CASSPGQDYGYTF.

The genes are TRBV9 and TRBJ2-7; 10 nucleotides line up with TRBD2. Germline V gene lookup returns CDR1 SGDLS and CDR2 YYNGEE. With V trimmed by 0 bases and J by 3 bases, 3 bases remained unmatched. The CDR3 is 15 amino acids. The CDR3 spells CASSVATSGDYEQYF. CDR3 DNA: TGTGCCAGCAGCGTAGCAACTAGCGGGGACTACGAGCAGTACTTC.

The genes are TRBV23-1 and TRBJ2-7; D is possibly TRBD2 (6 bases). TRBV23-1 is treated as an ORF (open reading frame) with a function not yet certain. Between the trimmed V and J ends, which lost 0 bases and 6 bases, there was a span of 21 bases. The CDR3 runs to 17 residues. CDR3 in DNA: TGCGCCAGCAGTCAATCGGGGCCGGCAGGACGGGGGTGCGAGCAGTACTTC. It is translated as CASSQSGPAGRGCEQYF.